The clone carrying this T cell receptor beta chain was seen only a few times. The CDR3 loop spans 13 amino acids. V dropped 0 bases and J dropped 6 bases, with 9 bases sitting between them. Looked up from germline, CDR1 is SGHRS and CDR2 is YFSETQ. The data were produced by immunoSEQ multiplex PCR, yet TCRdb's version contains in-frame clones alone and is incomplete. The table lists approximately 12,000 clones, roughly four fifths of them singletons, with more than 0.9% in the top ten. The source of the sample is a study of chemoradiotherapy in HPV16-positive cancers. The chain recombines TRBV5-1 with TRBJ1-1; D is possibly TRBD1 (5 bases). This specimen was acquired from a patient who underwent chemoradiotherapy. The sequence was obtained from a human donor with HPV-associated anogenital cancer. CDR3 nucleotides: TGCGCCAGCAGCTTGGCCGGGGGGGCTGAAGCTTTCTTT. Protein product: CASSLAGGAEAFF.